A single sample is the source of the 13 T cell receptor beta chains below, sequenced in a study of T cell responses to AZD1222 COVID-19 vaccine. Here immunoSEQ multiplex PCR was the method, and the copy in TCRdb shows in-frame clones only, minus some. The sample has 100,000 or so clones, about 86% seen once. The sequencing here drew on peripheral blood, taken on day 0 of AZD1222 vaccination. Every receptor here comes from an adult in good health.

This clone came up once. The chain combines TRBV13 with TRBJ2-1; possible D gene TRBD2, 5 bases. CDR3 length: 14 residues. Germline V lookup: CDR1 PRHDT, CDR2 FYEKMQ (reference sequence). Trimming took off 3 bases at V and 9 bases at J, with 15 bases between the two ends. The CDR3 nucleotides are TGTGCCAGCAGCTTTACTACTAGAGGCAGTGAGCAGTTCTTC. Its protein product is CASSFTTRGSEQFF.

This clone was seen once. The chain is built from TRBV28 and TRBJ1-5; D is unclear. The germline V and J ends were trimmed by 6 bases and 7 bases, with 16 bases remaining between them. Germline CDR1 reads MDHEN; CDR2 reads SYDVKM. The CDR3 covers 14 residues. The CDR3 protein is CASSLDILTQPQHF. The CDR3 coding sequence is TGTGCCAGCAGCCTTGACATTCTCACACAGCCCCAGCATTTT. Variable domain in full (rest from reference TRBV28 and TRBJ1-5): DVKVTQSSRYLVKRTGEKVFLECVQDMDHENMFWYRQDPGLGLRLIYFSYDVKMKEKGDIPEGYSVSREKKERFSLILESASTNQTSMYLCASSLDILTQPQHFGDGTRLSIL.

This clone has only a few counts. The genes are TRBV11-2 and TRBJ1-4, with 7 bases lining up with TRBD1. Unmatched junction bases numbered 17, after V lost 9 bases and J lost 7 bases. The CDR3 extends over 16 amino acids. Germline values: CDR1 SGHAT, CDR2 FQNNGV. This CDR3 reads CASRNLGGRGSEKLFF. DNA of the CDR3: TGTGCCAGTCGGAACCTCGGGGGCAGGGGGAGTGAAAAACTGTTTTTT.

The V gene is TRBV7-9, the J gene TRBJ1-2; 12 bases align to TRBD1. The V gene's germline CDR1 is SEHNR and CDR2 FQNEAQ (reference sequence). V lost 5 bases, J lost 8 bases, and 15 bases stayed unmatched. This CDR3 region has 17 residues. Here the CDR3 DNA reads TGTGCCAGCAGCAAAGGGGGACAGGGGGCAGCCACGGGAGGCTACACCTTC. Translation: CASSKGGQGAATGGYTF.

The chain has TRBV6-5 and TRBJ2-2; D remains ambiguous. Trimming cost V 5 bases and J 0 bases, with 10 bases left between them. Germline V gives CDR1 MNHEY, CDR2 SVGAGI. The CDR3 contains 15 residues. The CDR3 here is CASSRATTNTGELFF. DNA of the CDR3: TGTGCCAGCAGTAGGGCCACTACGAACACCGGGGAGCTGTTTTTT.

V and J are TRBV7-9 and TRBJ1-2, with D unresolved. CDR1 is SEHNR, CDR2 FQNEAQ, per germline (reference sequence). Trimming removed 0 bases from V and 2 bases from J, with 4 bases in between. CDR3 size: 13 residues. CDR3 DNA sequence: TGTGCCAGCAGCTTAGCAGGGAACTATGGCTACACCTTC. Residues: CASSLAGNYGYTF.

The chain joins TRBV19 to TRBJ1-2, with 7 positions matching TRBD1. This CDR3 region has 15 residues. Germline loops: CDR1 LNHDA, CDR2 SQIVND (reference sequence). J lost 7 bases, V lost 1 base, and 9 bases had no gene match. The CDR3 region is CASSIGGTGAVGYTF. The DNA of the CDR3 is TGTGCCAGTAGTATAGGCGGTACAGGGGCGGTTGGCTACACCTTC.

The chain carries TRBV27 and TRBJ2-2; D is uncertain. The CDR3 runs 12 residues. The germline CDR1 and CDR2 sequences are MNHEY and SMNVEV (reference sequence). V was pared by 3 bases and J by 2 bases, with 1 base between. In nucleotides, the CDR3 is TGTGCCAGCAGTTTCAACACCGGGGAGCTGTTTTTT. Translated: CASSFNTGELFF.

The genes are TRBV6-5 and TRBJ1-5; D may be TRBD1 (5 bases). This CDR3 spans 16 amino acids. V was clipped by 4 bases and J by 7 bases, with 20 bases between them. Germline lookup yields CDR1 MNHEY and CDR2 SVGAGI. This CDR3 reads CASSSQPRGGGQPQHF. For the CDR3, the DNA is TGTGCCAGCAGTTCCCAACCAAGGGGCGGGGGGCAGCCCCAGCATTTT.

The genes are TRBV6-1 and TRBJ1-5, with 8 positions matching TRBD1. CDR1 is MNHNS, CDR2 SASEGT, per germline. V dropped 7 bases and J dropped 5; count of bases not matched to a gene: 1. The length of the CDR3 is 12 residues. This CDR3 reads CASTQGDQPQHF. Here the CDR3 DNA reads TGTGCCAGCACACAGGGGGATCAGCCCCAGCATTTT.

The chain couples TRBV6-5 to TRBJ2-7, with D possibly matching TRBD1 (6 bases). Germline lookup yields CDR1 MNHEY and CDR2 SVGAGI. Trimming shortened V by 4 bases and J by 2 bases, and 9 bases separated the two germline ends. The CDR3 loop spans 13 amino acids. The CDR3 DNA follows: TGTGCCAGCAGTTCCCCAGGGGCCTACGAGCAGTACTTC. It encodes CASSSPGAYEQYF.

This sequence joins TRBV6-2 or TRBV6-3 and TRBJ1-6; the D is unclear. Trimming took off 3 bases at V and 9 bases at J, with 6 bases between the two ends. Germline assignment: CDR1 MNHEY and CDR2 SVGEGT. The CDR3 contains 12 residues. This CDR3 is CASSYNRSPLHF. The CDR3 nucleotides are TGTGCCAGCAGTTATAATCGTTCACCCCTCCACTTT.

In this sample, this clone turned up once. V usage is TRBV9 and J usage is TRBJ2-1; the D is unclear. The CDR3 contains 14 residues. Trimming pared 3 bases from V and 6 bases from J, leaving 13 bases between. CDR1 is SGDLS and CDR2 is YYNGEE in the germline V gene. CDR3 DNA: TGTGCCAGCAGCGGTGGGGTGCGAGGCAATGAGCAGTTCTTC. Its translation: CASSGGVRGNEQFF.